This is a list of T cell receptor beta chains from one sample in a study of T cell repertoires in cytomegalovirus infection. Each CDR3 protein is one row after TCRdb ran MiXCR on the reads. The table records about 260,000 distinct CDR3 sequences, 8% to 9.5% of them present only once. Sequencing was done on a sample of PBMCs. The receptors were gathered from a human donor in good health (CMV status not recorded). Some clones in this sample may be carry-over from other donors' samples. Each CDR3 is given with its conserved first and last residue. The D gene is left open where the match is weak. The listing skips clone size in some rows; elsewhere it reads once, few, many or a size class.

d_call j_call clone_size v_call cdr3_aa cdr3_nt
TRBD1 TRBJ2-1 many TRBV11-2 CASSLRSGQGAYNEQFF TGTGCCAGCAGCTTAAGATCAGGGCAGGGGGCCTACAATGAGCAGTTCTTC
. TRBJ1-3 many TRBV7-2 CASSLELYSGNTIYF TGTGCCAGCAGCTTAGAACTGTACTCTGGAAACACCATATATTTT
TRBD2 TRBJ2-4 . TRBV27 CASSPRLAGGLNIQYF TGTGCCAGCAGTCCTCGACTAGCGGGAGGTTTAAACATTCAGTACTTC
. TRBJ1-6 . TRBV20-1 CSARVRVSPLHF TGCAGTGCTAGAGTCAGGGTTTCACCCCTCCACTTT
TRBD1 TRBJ2-1 many TRBV20-1 CSALSLQGGSYNEQFF TGCAGTGCTTTGAGTCTACAGGGGGGCTCCTACAATGAGCAGTTCTTC
TRBD1 TRBJ1-1 many TRBV7-2 CASSQQTGAGTEAFF TGTGCCAGCAGCCAGCAGACAGGGGCCGGGACTGAAGCTTTCTTT
. TRBJ1-3 many TRBV29-1 CSAVTGGTSSGNTIYF TGCAGCGCTGTGACAGGTGGAACGAGCTCTGGAAACACCATATATTTT
. TRBJ2-4 few TRBV29-1 CSVEENIQYF TGCAGCGTTGAAGAGAACATTCAGTACTTC
TRBD1 TRBJ2-1 few TRBV7-2 CASSTPDRHRYNEQFF TGTGCCAGCAGCACTCCGGACAGGCACAGATACAATGAGCAGTTCTTC
TRBD1 TRBJ1-5 few TRBV6-2/TRBV6-3 CASSMDRDRVNQPQHF TGTGCCAGCAGCATGGACCGGGACAGGGTGAATCAGCCCCAGCATTTT
. TRBJ1-2 many TRBV6-2/TRBV6-3 CASSYSSRDANYGYTF TGTGCCAGCAGTTACTCGTCCAGGGACGCGAACTATGGCTACACCTTC
. TRBJ1-2 few TRBV28 CASRIGQTSGYTF TGTGCCAGCAGAATCGGACAGACTTCTGGCTACACCTTC
. TRBJ2-4 many TRBV7-9 CASSSEVIQYF TGTGCCAGCAGCTCAGAAGTCATTCAGTACTTC
TRBD1 TRBJ2-5 many TRBV27 CASSPDRGLETQYF TGTGCCAGCAGTCCGGACAGGGGGCTTGAGACCCAGTACTTC
TRBD1 TRBJ1-3 . TRBV28 CASSYTGASGNTIYF TGTGCCAGCAGTTATACAGGGGCCTCTGGAAACACCATATATTTT
TRBD2 TRBJ2-2 many TRBV24-1 CATRGTSNTGELFF TGTGCCACCCGGGGGACTAGCAACACCGGGGAGCTGTTTTTT
. TRBJ1-1 many TRBV28 CASTIAREAFF TGTGCCAGCACCATAGCCCGGGAAGCTTTCTTT
. TRBJ1-2 . TRBV20-1 CSARPRGIEDGYTF TGCAGTGCTAGGCCCCGCGGAATTGAGGATGGCTACACCTTC
. TRBJ1-1 few TRBV30 CAWSVDRLNTEAFF TGTGCCTGGAGTGTTGACAGATTGAACACTGAAGCTTTCTTT
. TRBJ1-5 many TRBV20-1 CSAWTAGNQPQHF TGCAGTGCCTGGACAGCGGGCAATCAGCCCCAGCATTTT
TRBD2 TRBJ2-7 few TRBV7-2 CASTFSGGVYEQYF TGTGCCAGCACCTTCAGCGGGGGGGTTTACGAGCAGTACTTC
. TRBJ1-3 . TRBV28 CASSAHGEAGNTIYF TGTGCCAGCAGTGCCCATGGGGAGGCTGGAAACACCATATATTTT
. TRBJ1-1 many TRBV7-2 CASSLVGGHRGTEAFF TGTGCCAGCAGCTTAGTTGGGGGACATCGAGGGACTGAAGCTTTCTTT
. TRBJ2-2 . TRBV5-1 CASSLAPQGTDTGELFF TGCGCCAGCAGCTTGGCCCCACAGGGTACTGACACCGGGGAGCTGTTTTTT
TRBD1 TRBJ1-5 many TRBV7-8 CASSFGQGTLQPQHF TGTGCCAGCAGCTTTGGACAGGGGACATTACAGCCCCAGCATTTT
TRBD1 TRBJ1-6 many TRBV7-8 CASSSRDRATNSPLHF TGTGCCAGCAGCTCCCGGGACAGGGCAACCAATTCACCCCTCCACTTT
TRBD1 TRBJ1-2 many TRBV6-5 CASSYSNVGQGAVGYTF TGTGCCAGCAGTTACTCTAATGTGGGACAGGGGGCTGTTGGCTACACCTTC
TRBD2 TRBJ2-1 . TRBV7-2 CASSLRLAGGPRKDEQFF TGTGCCAGCAGCTTAAGACTAGCGGGGGGGCCGAGGAAGGATGAGCAGTTCTTC
. TRBJ2-5 . TRBV6-1 CASSGNARGKETQYF TGTGCCAGCAGCGGAAATGCCAGGGGTAAAGAGACCCAGTACTTC
. TRBJ2-5 many TRBV6-2/TRBV6-3 CASSMTGFQETQYF TGTGCCAGCAGCATGACAGGTTTCCAAGAGACCCAGTACTTC
. TRBJ1-5 . TRBV28 CASMGARSNQPQHF TGTGCCAGCATGGGGGCGAGGAGCAATCAGCCCCAGCATTTT
. TRBJ1-5 . TRBV12-3/TRBV12-4 CASSSTGFNQPQHF TGTGCCAGCAGTTCCACAGGGTTCAATCAGCCCCAGCATTTT
TRBD2 TRBJ2-3 many TRBV7-6 CASSSIGTSGGPDTQYF TGTGCCAGCAGCTCGATAGGGACTAGCGGGGGGCCAGATACGCAGTATTTT
TRBD1 TRBJ1-4 few TRBV2 CASTKAGQGTTNEKLFF TGTGCCAGCACCAAAGCCGGACAGGGGACAACTAATGAAAAACTGTTTTTT
TRBD1 TRBJ2-7 many TRBV7-2 CASSLADRGYEQYF TGTGCCAGCAGCTTAGCGGACAGGGGATACGAGCAGTACTTC
. TRBJ1-1 many TRBV7-2 CASSLEIPWGTPSDTEAFF TGTGCCAGCAGCTTAGAAATCCCGTGGGGGACCCCCTCGGACACTGAAGCTTTCTTT
. TRBJ1-4 . TRBV6-6 CASSREGKTNEKLFF TGTGCCAGCAGCCGCGAGGGGAAAACTAATGAAAAACTGTTTTTT
. TRBJ1-6 many TRBV7-2 CASARLGGGGSYNSPLHF TGTGCCAGCGCCCGGCTAGGAGGCGGAGGGTCCTATAATTCACCCCTCCACTTT
. TRBJ1-1 many TRBV29-1 CSVVQGNTEAFF TGCAGCGTTGTACAGGGGAACACTGAAGCTTTCTTT
TRBD2 TRBJ2-1 . TRBV5-1 CASSSGLAGASPYNEQFF TGCGCCAGCAGCTCCGGACTAGCGGGGGCCAGCCCTTACAATGAGCAGTTCTTC
TRBD2 TRBJ2-6 many TRBV7-8 CASSLVGLAEFSGANVLTF TGTGCCAGCAGCTTAGTGGGACTAGCGGAATTCTCTGGGGCCAACGTCCTGACTTTC
. TRBJ2-5 many TRBV20-1 CSATDGDSQETQYF TGCAGTGCTACTGATGGGGACTCCCAAGAGACCCAGTACTTC
TRBD1 TRBJ1-6 many TRBV6-2/TRBV6-3 CASSSGTENSPLHF TGTGCCAGCAGCTCCGGGACAGAGAATTCACCCCTCCACTTT
. TRBJ2-2 . TRBV7-6 CASSSWAGKAGELFF TGTGCCAGCAGCTCCTGGGCAGGGAAGGCCGGGGAGCTGTTTTTT
. TRBJ2-3 many TRBV7-9 CASSLQLPNNQNTQYF TGTGCCAGCAGCCTCCAACTCCCCAACAACCAAAATACGCAGTATTTT
. TRBJ2-2 . TRBV10-3 CAIRLDFTGELFF TGTGCCATCAGATTGGACTTTACCGGGGAGCTGTTTTTT
. TRBJ1-6 . TRBV5-1 CASSFGHGGNSPLHF TGCGCCAGCAGCTTTGGACATGGCGGAAATTCACCCCTCCACTTT
TRBD2 TRBJ2-5 few TRBV6-6 CASRSSWGEGYQETQYF TGTGCCAGCAGGTCTAGCTGGGGGGAGGGGTACCAAGAGACCCAGTACTTC
. TRBJ1-2 few TRBV19 CASSTPRTANYGYTF TGTGCCAGTAGTACACCAAGGACTGCGAACTATGGCTACACCTTC
TRBD2 TRBJ2-6 . TRBV27 CASSLGRGGPGANVLTF TGTGCCAGCAGTTTAGGGAGGGGAGGGCCTGGGGCCAACGTCCTGACTTTC
. TRBJ2-7 many TRBV28 CASSLPERSSYEQYF TGTGCCAGCAGTTTGCCAGAGAGGAGCTCCTACGAGCAGTACTTC
TRBD2 TRBJ2-2 . TRBV7-2 CASSATSGRNTGELFF TGTGCCAGCAGCGCGACTAGCGGGAGGAACACCGGGGAGCTGTTTTTT
. TRBJ2-7 many TRBV12-5 CASGFQPNSYEQYF TGTGCTAGTGGTTTTCAGCCGAACTCCTACGAGCAGTACTTC
. TRBJ2-5 many TRBV7-2 CASSSLGLNQETQYF TGTGCCAGCAGCTCCCTTGGGCTCAACCAAGAGACCCAGTACTTC
. TRBJ2-2 . TRBV6-2/TRBV6-3 CASSRNLYTGELFF TGTGCCAGCAGCCGCAATCTTTACACCGGGGAGCTGTTTTTT
. TRBJ2-2 many TRBV7-8 CASSLAWTNTGELFF TGTGCCAGCAGCTTAGCGTGGACGAACACCGGGGAGCTGTTTTTT